Shown below are 10 T cell receptor beta chains from a single sample sequenced in a study of blood T cells in healthy people across ages. PCR was performed a second time for about 7 to 11 cycles using a sample-barcoded 5' primer and a J-beta primer mix. TCRdb re-derived calls from the 5' RACE reads in MiXCR, one entry per CDR3 protein. The sample lists over a million distinct CDR3 sequences, about 23% occurring once. This sample also belongs to another study, concerning T cells of mothers and their children.

The sample consisted of blood. The source of these receptors is a girl aged 2 to 10 in good health.

The table lists this clonotype with a few counts. V usage is TRBV12-3 or TRBV12-4 and J usage is TRBJ2-1; D call uncertain. The germline V and J ends were trimmed by 6 bases and 4 bases, with 10 bases remaining between them. The CDR3 is 13 residues long. The CDR3 spells CASRQPPYNEQFF. CDR3 DNA: TGTGCCAGCAGACAGCCCCCTTACAATGAGCAGTTCTTC.

The rearrangement links TRBV7-6 to TRBJ2-7; the D gene is possibly TRBD2 (5 bases). In germline, CDR1 is SGHVS, CDR2 FNYEAQ. Trimming cost V 1 base and J 9 bases, with 13 bases left between them. CDR3 length equals 13 residues. The CDR3 sequence is CASSLGRDGVQYF. CDR3 bases: TGTGCCAGCAGCTTAGGTCGGGATGGGGTGCAGTACTTC. The whole variable domain, filled in from reference TRBV7-6 and TRBJ2-7, reads GAGVSQSPRYKVTKRGQDVALRCDPISGHVSLYWYRQALGQGPEFLTYFNYEAQQDKSGLPNDRFSAERPEGSISTLTIQRTEQRDSAMYRCASSLGRDGVQYFGPGTRLTVT.

A remark on this clonotype: A much larger clone differs from this one at a single base, so this may be a read error. The gene calls are TRBV12-3 or TRBV12-4 and TRBJ2-3; maybe TRBD2 (5 bases). The CDR3 runs 12 residues. CDR3 DNA: TGTGCCAGCAGTTTTTCTCGGGATACGCAGTGTTTT. As protein: CASSFSRDTQCF.

Only a few counts were recorded for this clonotype. The chain employs TRBV2 and TRBJ2-7; D call uncertain. CDR1 is SNHLY, CDR2 FYNNEI, per germline. The V end lost 4 bases, the J end lost 6 bases, and 7 bases lay between the germline ends. The CDR3 consists of 11 residues. The CDR3 bases are TGTGCCAGCAGTGCCTCAACCGAGCAGTACTTC. Its protein is CASSASTEQYF. The whole variable domain, remainder taken from reference TRBV2 and TRBJ2-7, is EPEVTQTPSHQVTQMGQEVILRCVPISNHLYFYWYRQILGQKVEFLVSFYNNEISEKSEIFDDQFSVERPDGSNFTLKIRSTKLEDSAMYFCASSASTEQYFGPGTRLTVT.

This chain connects TRBV12-3 or TRBV12-4 to TRBJ1-4, with D possibly being TRBD1 (6 bases). Trimming removed 4 bases at V and 7 bases at J, with 13 bases between. The CDR3 runs to 14 residues. CDR3 loop: CASSSRGVGEKLFF. CDR3 sequence (DNA): TGTGCCAGCAGTTCCAGGGGAGTAGGTGAAAAACTGTTTTTT.

The rearrangement joins TRBV24-1 to TRBJ2-1; the D gene is possibly TRBD2 (5 bases). The CDR3 is 16 residues long. Trimming took off 6 bases at V and 0 bases at J, with 14 bases between the two ends. The germline CDR1 and CDR2 sequences are KGHDR and SFDVKD. The CDR3: CATSSTWESSYNEQFF. The CDR3 coding sequence is TGTGCCACCAGTTCCACATGGGAGAGCTCCTACAATGAGCAGTTCTTC.

V is TRBV7-3 and J is TRBJ2-5, with D unresolved. Trimming shortened V by 1 base and J by 5 bases, and 8 bases separated the two germline ends. CDR3 size: 13 residues. The germline V gene has CDR1 SGHTA and CDR2 FQGTGA. Written as DNA, the CDR3 is TGTGCCAGCAGCTTAAATCCAGCCGAGACCCAGTACTTC. It specifies CASSLNPAETQYF.

This clonotype came up a few times. The genes are TRBV7-9 and TRBJ1-4, with a possible D match to TRBD1 (5 bases). Looked up from germline, CDR1 is SEHNR and CDR2 is FQNEAQ (reference sequence). CDR3 length equals 15 residues. With 7 bases removed from V and 1 base from J, the gap between germline ends came to 13 bases. CDR3 nucleotide sequence: TGTGCCAGCACCATCGGGGGGGTAACTAATGAAAAACTGTTTTTT. This gives the protein CASTIGGVTNEKLFF.

The rearrangement links TRBV12-3 or TRBV12-4 to TRBJ2-5; perhaps TRBD2 as D (7 bases). The V end lost 5 bases, the J end lost 5 bases, and 24 bases lay between the germline ends. This CDR3 contains 17 residues. CDR3 sequence (DNA): TGTGCCAGCAGTCAGACAGGAAGCGGGAACAACGCGGAGACCCAGTACTTC. Amino acid sequence: CASSQTGSGNNAETQYF.

The CDR3 bases are TGTGCCAGCAGTTTAAGCAGGGCCATGAACACTGAAGCTTTCTTT. It codes for CASSLSRAMNTEAFF. This chain uses TRBV6-6 with TRBJ1-1, with D tentatively TRBD1 (5 bases). V shed 4 bases and J shed 0 bases, with 12 bases lying between them. This CDR3 spans 15 amino acids. Per the germline V gene, CDR1 is MNHNY and CDR2 is SVGAGI (reference sequence).